The 8 T cell receptor beta chains given below trace back to one sample, sequenced in a study of T-cell memory formation after mild COVID-19 (dated by TCRdb to the early 2020s). Receptors were amplified or captured by 5' RACE. The sequencer was an Illumina NovaSeq 6000. TCRdb reprocessing: public reads trimmed at Q25 with fastp, clones called with MiXCR, in-frame beta chains kept. Every entry covers one CDR3 protein and lists the most common genes and DNA from its rows. Recorded for this sample are 550,000 to 650,000 distinct CDR3 sequences; roughly 17% of them occurred a single time. About 7.5% of the sample comes from the top ten. The sequenced sample consisted of PBMCs or a T cell subset sorted from them (not recorded which). The source is an adult woman who had mild COVID-19 (a few samples of this study predate the infection). The sample titles of this study are shuffled in the database, so cell type and time point are left out; the donor was told from shared clones.

This chain links TRBV7-2 with TRBJ2-7; TRBD1 aligns across 9 bases. The CDR3 totals 16 residues. Trimming took 3 bases from V and 3 from J; bases not matched to a gene: 9. Germline CDR1 and CDR2: SGHTA and FQGNSA. The CDR3 protein is CASSFLPGQGIYEQYF. CDR3 bases: TGTGCCAGCAGCTTTTTACCGGGACAGGGAATCTACGAGCAGTACTTC. The variable domain in full, with the rest retrieved from reference TRBV7-2 and TRBJ2-7, is GAGVSQSPSNKVTEKGKDVELRCDPISGHTALYWYRQSLGQGLEFLIYFQGNSAPDKSGLPSDRFSAERTGGSVSTLTIQRTQQEDSAVYLCASSFLPGQGIYEQYFGPGTRLTVT.

This clonotype was seen ten or more times. The chain carries TRBV7-9 and TRBJ2-7; no firm D call. The V gene lost 0 bases and the J gene lost 2 bases, with 8 bases spanning the gap. The CDR3 consists of 14 residues. The germline CDR1 and CDR2 sequences are SEHNR and FQNEAQ (reference sequence). CDR3 nucleotide sequence: TGTGCCAGCAGCTTAGCGGTAGCCACCTACGAGCAGTACTTC. Its translation is CASSLAVATYEQYF.

There are a few counts of this clonotype. J is TRBJ2-3 and V is TRBV10-3; maybe TRBD2 (6 bases). The CDR3 runs to 15 residues. Trimming stripped 4 bases from V and 5 bases from J, with 16 bases between. CDR1 and CDR2 (germline): ENHRY, SYGVKD. As DNA, the CDR3 is TGTGCCATCAGTGGCCGCTCCATGCGGGAAGATACGCAGTATTTT. It codes for CAISGRSMREDTQYF.

V and J are TRBV7-8 and TRBJ2-1, with TRBD2 identical over 11 bases. CDR3 length equals 17 residues. In germline, CDR1 is SGHVS, CDR2 FQNEAQ. V lost 5 bases to trimming and J lost 8 bases; unmatched junction nucleotides: 14. The CDR3 coding sequence is TGTGCCAGCAGCCCAGAAATACTAGCGGGAGTGGAGGATGAGCAGTTCTTC. It yields the protein CASSPEILAGVEDEQFF.

This clonotype came up a few times. J is TRBJ1-3 and V is TRBV7-8, with a possible D match to TRBD1 (5 bases). The CDR3 runs 16 residues. Deletions cut 4 bases from V and 0 bases from J, with 13 bases between. CDR1 is SGHVS and CDR2 is FQNEAQ in the germline V gene. CDR3 in DNA: TGTGCCAGCAGCTCCGGGGCGGCCGGCTCTGGAAACACCATATATTTT. Translation gives CASSSGAAGSGNTIYF.

This clonotype was observed a handful of times. The chain employs TRBV18 and TRBJ2-3, with D perhaps assigned TRBD1 or TRBD2 (5 bases each). This CDR3 comprises 15 residues. Between the trimmed V and J ends, which lost 3 bases and 2 bases, there was a span of 12 bases. Germline V gene lookup returns CDR1 KGHSH and CDR2 LQKENI. The CDR3 DNA reads TGTGCCAGCTCACCTGAGGGGATCCCCACAGATACGCAGTATTTT. It translates to CASSPEGIPTDTQYF.

In this sample, this clonotype turned up a few times. The chain links TRBV5-1 to TRBJ1-1; 8 positions match TRBD1. This CDR3 has 14 residues. Trimming took 2 bases from V and 5 from J; bases not matched to a gene: 5. Germline values: CDR1 SGHRS, CDR2 YFSETQ. CDR3 sequence reads: CASSFQGARTEAFF. For the CDR3, the DNA is TGCGCCAGCAGCTTCCAGGGGGCGAGAACTGAAGCTTTCTTT.

The V call is TRBV12-3 or TRBV12-4, the J call TRBJ2-1; TRBD2 is a possible D gene (6 bases). The CDR3 covers 13 residues. Trimming stripped 4 bases from V and 3 bases from J, with 7 bases between. The CDR3 here is CASSWGVYNEQFF. As DNA, the CDR3 is TGTGCCAGCAGTTGGGGGGTCTACAATGAGCAGTTCTTC.